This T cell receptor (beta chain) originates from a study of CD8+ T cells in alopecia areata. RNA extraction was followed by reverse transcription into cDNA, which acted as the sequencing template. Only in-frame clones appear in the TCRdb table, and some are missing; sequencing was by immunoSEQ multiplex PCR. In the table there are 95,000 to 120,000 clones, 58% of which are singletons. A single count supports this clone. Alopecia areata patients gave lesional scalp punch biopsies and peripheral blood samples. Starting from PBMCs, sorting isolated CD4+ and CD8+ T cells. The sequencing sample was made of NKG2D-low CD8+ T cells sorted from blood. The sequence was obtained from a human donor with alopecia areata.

CDR3 in DNA: TGTGCCAGCTCCCGGACAGGGGACGGCTACACCTTC. Residues: CASSRTGDGYTF. The gene calls are TRBV27 and TRBJ1-2, with 9 bases lining up with TRBD1. V shed 8 bases, J shed 8 bases, and the junction held 6 bases outside the gene matches. This CDR3 has 12 residues. Germline lookup yields CDR1 MNHEY and CDR2 SMNVEV (reference sequence).